This T cell receptor beta chain was retrieved from a study of response to subunit inactivated influenza vaccine. CDR1 is SGHTA and CDR2 is FQGNSA in the germline V gene. J gave up 6 bases and V 5 bases, and 5 bases lay outside the gene matches. The CDR3 spans 14 residues. Overall study findings and caveats: Authors proposed each seasonal influenza vaccination draws in few new T cells.

This clonotype was found once. No antigen is known for it. TCRdb recomputed calls from the RT-PCR reads with MiXCR, one row per CDR3 protein. The sample yields about 540,000 distinct CDR3 sequences, around a quarter seen once. This sample was shared with a second study, whose subject was T cells expressing NK-cell markers. That paper states: With UMIs, 5'RACE template switching was used to make TCR beta cDNA. Eight donors were sequenced, seven testing HCMV-seropositive and one testing seronegative. In several donors, dominant clonotypes made up 28.3-60.1% of CD3+CD56-NKG2C+ cells.

The material was CD4+ T cells sorted from PBMCs, obtained 11 to 12 days after vaccination. The chain joins TRBV7-2 to TRBJ2-2; 8 bases are shared with TRBD1. This TCR derives from a middle-aged man who received an inactivated influenza vaccine. CDR3 in DNA: TGTGCCAGCAGCACGGGACAGGCGCCCGGGGAGCTGTTTTTT. As protein: CASSTGQAPGELFF.